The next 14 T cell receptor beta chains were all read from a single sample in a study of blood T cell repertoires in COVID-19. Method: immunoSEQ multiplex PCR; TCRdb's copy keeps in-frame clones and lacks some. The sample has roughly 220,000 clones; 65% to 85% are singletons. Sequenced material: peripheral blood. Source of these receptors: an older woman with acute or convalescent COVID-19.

CDR3 nucleotide sequence: TGCAGTGCTAGTACGAGCGTTCCAGAGACCCAGTACTTC. Protein sequence: CSASTSVPETQYF. The chain links TRBV20-1 to TRBJ2-5; D unresolved. This CDR3 comprises 13 residues. Germline CDR1 and CDR2: DFQATT and SNEGSKA (reference sequence). V was pared by 3 bases and J by 4 bases, with 12 bases between.

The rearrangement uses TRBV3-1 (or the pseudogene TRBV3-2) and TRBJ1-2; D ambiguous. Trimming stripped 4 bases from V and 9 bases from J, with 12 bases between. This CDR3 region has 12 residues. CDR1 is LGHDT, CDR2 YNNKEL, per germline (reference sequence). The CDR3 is CASSPPGSSYTF. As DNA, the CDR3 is TGTGCCAGCAGCCCGCCTGGGAGTAGCTACACCTTC.

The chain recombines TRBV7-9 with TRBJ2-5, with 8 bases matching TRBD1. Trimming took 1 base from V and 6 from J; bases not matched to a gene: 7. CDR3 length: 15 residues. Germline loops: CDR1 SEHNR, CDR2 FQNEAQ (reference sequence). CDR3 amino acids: CASSLEQGVVKTQYF. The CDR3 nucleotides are TGTGCCAGCAGCTTAGAACAGGGGGTTGTGAAGACCCAGTACTTC.

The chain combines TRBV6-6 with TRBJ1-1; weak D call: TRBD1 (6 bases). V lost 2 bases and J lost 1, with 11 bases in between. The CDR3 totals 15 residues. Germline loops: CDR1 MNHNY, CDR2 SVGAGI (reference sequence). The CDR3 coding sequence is TGTGCCAGCAGTTACGAGGCGGGGGCGAACACTGAAGCTTTCTTT. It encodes CASSYEAGANTEAFF.

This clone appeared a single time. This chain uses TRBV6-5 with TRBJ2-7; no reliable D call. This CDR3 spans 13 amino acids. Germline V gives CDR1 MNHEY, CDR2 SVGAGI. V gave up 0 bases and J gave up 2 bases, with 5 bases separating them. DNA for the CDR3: TGTGCCAGCAGTTACTCTCCAACCTACGAGCAGTACTTC. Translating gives CASSYSPTYEQYF.

Here the CDR3 reads CASSVNRVQPQHF. The CDR3 DNA reads as TGTGCCAGTAGTGTAAACAGGGTTCAGCCCCAGCATTTT. The chain recombines TRBV19 with TRBJ1-5; D is possibly TRBD1 (6 bases). The CDR3 runs to 13 residues. Germline V gives CDR1 LNHDA, CDR2 SQIVND (reference sequence). V dropped 5 bases and J dropped 6 bases, with 11 bases sitting between them.

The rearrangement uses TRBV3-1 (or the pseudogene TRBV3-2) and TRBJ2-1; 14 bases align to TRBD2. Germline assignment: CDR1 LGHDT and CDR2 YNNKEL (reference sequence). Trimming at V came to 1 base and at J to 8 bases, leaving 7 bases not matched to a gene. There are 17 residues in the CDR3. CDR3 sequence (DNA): TGTGCCAGCAGCCAAGGACCCGCGGGACTAGCGGGGGATGAGCAGTTCTTC. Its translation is CASSQGPAGLAGDEQFF.

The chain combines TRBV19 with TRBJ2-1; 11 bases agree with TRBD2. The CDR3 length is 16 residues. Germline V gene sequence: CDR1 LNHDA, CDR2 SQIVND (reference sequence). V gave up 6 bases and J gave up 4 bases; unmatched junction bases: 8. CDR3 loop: CASRSLAGGLYNEQFF. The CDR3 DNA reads TGTGCCAGTAGGAGCCTAGCGGGGGGACTTTACAATGAGCAGTTCTTC.

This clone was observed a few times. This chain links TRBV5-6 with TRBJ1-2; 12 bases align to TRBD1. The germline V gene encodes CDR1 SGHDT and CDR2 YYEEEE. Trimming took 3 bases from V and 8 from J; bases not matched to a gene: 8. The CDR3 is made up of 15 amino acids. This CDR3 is CASSSSGQGARGYTF. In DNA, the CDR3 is TGTGCCAGCAGCTCGTCGGGACAGGGGGCGCGGGGCTACACCTTC.

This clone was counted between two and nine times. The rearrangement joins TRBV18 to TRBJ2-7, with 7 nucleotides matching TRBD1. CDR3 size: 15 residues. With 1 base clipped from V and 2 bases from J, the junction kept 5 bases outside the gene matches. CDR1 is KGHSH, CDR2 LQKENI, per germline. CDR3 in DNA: TGTGCCAGCTCACCACTGAGGGGGCCCCCCTACGAGCAGTACTTC. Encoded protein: CASSPLRGPPYEQYF.

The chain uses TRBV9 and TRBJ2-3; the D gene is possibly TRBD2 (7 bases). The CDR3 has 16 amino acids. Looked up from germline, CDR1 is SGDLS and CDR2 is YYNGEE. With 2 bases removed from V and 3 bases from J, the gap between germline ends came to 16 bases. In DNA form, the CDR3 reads TGTGCCAGCAGCGTTGGCGGGGGCGCCGGGACAGATACGCAGTATTTT. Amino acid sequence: CASSVGGGAGTDTQYF.

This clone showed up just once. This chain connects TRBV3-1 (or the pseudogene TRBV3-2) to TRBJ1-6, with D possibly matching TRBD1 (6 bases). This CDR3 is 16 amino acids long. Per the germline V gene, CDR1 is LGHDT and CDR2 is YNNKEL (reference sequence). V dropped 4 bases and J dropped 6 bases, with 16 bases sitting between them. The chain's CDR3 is CASSPRGGGFNSPLHF. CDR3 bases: TGTGCCAGCAGCCCAAGGGGAGGGGGATTTAATTCACCCCTCCACTTT.

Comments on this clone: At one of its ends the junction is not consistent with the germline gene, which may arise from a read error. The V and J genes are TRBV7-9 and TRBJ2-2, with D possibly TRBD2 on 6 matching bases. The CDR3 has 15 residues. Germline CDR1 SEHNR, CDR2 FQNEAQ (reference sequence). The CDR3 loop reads CASSLASGFAGELFF. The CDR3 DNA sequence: TGTGCCAGCAGCCTAGCGAGCGGCTTCGCCGGGGAGCTGTTTTTT.

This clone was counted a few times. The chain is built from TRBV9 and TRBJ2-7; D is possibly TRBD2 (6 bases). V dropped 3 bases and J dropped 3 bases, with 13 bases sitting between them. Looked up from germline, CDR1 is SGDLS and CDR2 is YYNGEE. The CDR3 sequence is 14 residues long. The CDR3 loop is CASSETSAGYEQYF. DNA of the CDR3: TGTGCCAGCAGCGAGACTTCAGCGGGCTACGAGCAGTACTTC.